Presented here are 31 T cell receptor beta chains from one specimen sequenced in a study of shared clonotypes between healthy human individuals. Assay used: immunoSEQ multiplex PCR; TCRdb lists only in-frame clones, some missing. Here the sample spans roughly 2.5 million clones, just over 90% being singletons. Sequenced input: naive CD4+ T cells sorted from blood. The subset: CD45RA+ positively selected. These TCRs come from a man between 18 and 35 years old in good health.

J is TRBJ2-2 and V is TRBV2; D possibly corresponds to TRBD1 (6 bases). The germline gives CDR1 SNHLY, CDR2 FYNNEI. CDR3 length: 13 amino acids. The V end was cut by 7 bases, the J end by 8 bases, with 14 bases between. The CDR3 reads CASIQGSAGELFF. CDR3 in DNA: TGTGCCAGCATTCAGGGGTCGGCTGGGGAGCTGTTTTTT.

This clone was seen a few times. Different DNA sequences within this sample yield the same CDR3. The V gene is TRBV7-9, the J gene TRBJ2-7; TRBD1 aligns across 7 bases. The germline gives CDR1 SEHNR, CDR2 FQNEAQ (reference sequence). Germline trimming cut 6 bases from V and 0 bases from J; bases unmatched to any gene: 5. The CDR3 extends over 14 amino acids. The CDR3 reads CASSNRDSSYEQYF. In DNA, the CDR3 is TGTGCCAGCAGTAACCGGGACAGCTCCTACGAGCAGTACTTC.

The V and J genes are TRBV5-6 and TRBJ1-1; D unclear. The V gene's germline CDR1 is SGHDT and CDR2 YYEEEE. Trimming left V 2 bases short and J 9 bases short, with 14 bases between. The CDR3 covers 13 residues. The CDR3 coding sequence is TGTGCCAGCAGCTTCCCTGCCGGGCCCAAAGCTTTCTTT. Protein product: CASSFPAGPKAFF.

V gene TRBV11-3 combines with J gene TRBJ2-2; D is undetermined. The germline V gene has CDR1 SGHNT and CDR2 YENEEA. Trimming stripped 4 bases from V and 5 bases from J, with 11 bases between. CDR3 length: 14 residues. The CDR3 DNA follows: TGTGCCAGCAGCTCTGCGCCGCAGACCGGGGAGCTGTTTTTT. Translation: CASSSAPQTGELFF.

V gene TRBV7-9 combines with J gene TRBJ2-5; a possible D gene is TRBD2 (5 bases). The CDR3 extends over 16 amino acids. Between the trimmed V and J ends, which lost 1 base and 4 bases, there was a span of 16 bases. Germline CDR1 is SEHNR and CDR2 is FQNEAQ (reference sequence). This chain's CDR3 is CASSLEGVLVGETQYF. Here the CDR3 DNA reads TGTGCCAGCAGCTTAGAGGGAGTTCTAGTCGGAGAGACCCAGTACTTC.

The chain couples TRBV19 to TRBJ2-7; D possibly corresponds to TRBD1 (6 bases). The CDR3 is made up of 17 amino acids. The germline V gene has CDR1 LNHDA and CDR2 SQIVND (reference sequence). Trimming took off 6 bases at V and 2 bases at J, with 23 bases between the two ends. CDR3 sequence (DNA): TGTGCCAGTAGAGACCCCAAGGAATCAACAGGGACCTACGAGCAGTACTTC. The encoded protein is CASRDPKESTGTYEQYF.

This clone is a singleton in its sample. The chain uses TRBV7-8 and TRBJ1-5; TRBD1 might be the D (5 bases). The CDR3 extends over 16 amino acids. V was clipped by 5 bases and J by 7 bases, with 21 bases between them. Germline assignment: CDR1 SGHVS and CDR2 FQNEAQ. The CDR3 DNA follows: TGTGCCAGCAGCGACTATGGGACCGACCGGGGACAGCCCCAGCATTTT. This gives the protein CASSDYGTDRGQPQHF.

There are a few counts of this clone. The V gene is TRBV30, the J gene TRBJ1-1; D call uncertain. Germline loops: CDR1 GTSNPN, CDR2 SVGIG (reference sequence). Trimming removed 0 bases at V and 0 bases at J, with 8 bases between. The CDR3 sequence is 14 residues long. CDR3 region: CAWSVQTMNTEAFF. For the CDR3, the DNA is TGTGCCTGGAGTGTACAGACCATGAACACTGAAGCTTTCTTT.

V usage is TRBV27 and J usage is TRBJ1-5; D possibly corresponds to TRBD1 (6 bases). Germline V gene sequence: CDR1 MNHEY, CDR2 SMNVEV (reference sequence). The CDR3 extends over 17 amino acids. V gave up 5 bases and J gave up 6 bases, with 23 bases separating them. The CDR3 spells CASSPQGPGVIGQPQHF. Written as DNA, the CDR3 is TGTGCCAGCAGTCCACAGGGACCTGGAGTGATCGGTCAGCCCCAGCATTTT.

V and J are TRBV6-5 and TRBJ1-1; 10 nucleotides match TRBD1. V was pared by 8 bases and J by 1 base, with 4 bases of the junction left unmatched. The CDR3 totals 14 residues. The V gene's germline CDR1 is MNHEY and CDR2 SVGAGI. The chain's CDR3 is CASGRDRGNTEAFF. The CDR3 nucleotides are TGTGCCAGCGGCCGGGACAGGGGGAACACTGAAGCTTTCTTT.

As DNA, the CDR3 is TGTGCCAGCAGCTTGGACACAAGGAGGAACACTGAAGCTTTCTTT. Amino acid sequence: CASSLDTRRNTEAFF. The chain has TRBV5-4 and TRBJ1-1, with D unresolved. This CDR3 is 15 amino acids long. V lost 0 bases and J 1 base, leaving 10 bases between the germline ends. Germline values: CDR1 SGHNT, CDR2 YYREEE (reference sequence).

V and J are TRBV10-3 and TRBJ2-1, with D unclear. Germline CDR1 and CDR2: ENHRY and SYGVKD. The V end was cut by 4 bases, the J end by 5 bases, with 9 bases between. This CDR3 is 13 amino acids long. CDR3 region: CAISGYPDNEQFF. The CDR3 DNA is TGTGCCATCAGTGGGTACCCTGACAATGAGCAGTTCTTC.

The chain links TRBV6-6 to TRBJ1-5; perhaps TRBD1 as D (6 bases). This CDR3 comprises 16 residues. The V gene lost 0 bases and the J gene lost 7 bases, with 16 bases spanning the gap. The germline CDR1 and CDR2 sequences are MNHNY and SVGAGI (reference sequence). The CDR3 loop is CASSYSSKGGAQPQHF. The DNA of the CDR3 is TGTGCCAGCAGTTACTCGAGTAAGGGGGGAGCACAGCCCCAGCATTTT.

The chain employs TRBV9 and TRBJ2-5; 7 bases map to TRBD1. V shed 4 bases and J 5 bases; nucleotides not matched to a gene: 5. CDR3 length equals 13 residues. Germline lookup yields CDR1 SGDLS and CDR2 YYNGEE. For the CDR3, the DNA is TGTGCCAGCAGCCGACAGGGATGGGAGACCCAGTACTTC. Translating gives CASSRQGWETQYF.

In DNA, the CDR3 is TGTGCCACCGGGGGACAGCCGAACACTGAAGCTTTCTTT. It translates to CATGGQPNTEAFF. The genes are TRBV6-5 and TRBJ1-1; 7 positions match TRBD1. The germline V gene encodes CDR1 MNHEY and CDR2 SVGAGI. CDR3 size: 13 residues. The J segment lost 1 base and the V segment lost 10 bases, leaving 6 bases of the junction unmatched.

CDR3 nucleotide sequence: TGTGCCATCAGTGTAAGCGGGAGAAGCAATGAGCAGTTCTTC. It encodes CAISVSGRSNEQFF. The chain carries TRBV10-3 and TRBJ2-1; 8 bases are a match to TRBD2. Germline V gene data show CDR1 as ENHRY and CDR2 as SYGVKD. The junction had 5 bases not matched to a gene; V was cut back by 4 bases and J by 6 bases. CDR3 size: 14 residues.

V is TRBV19 and J is TRBJ1-1, with a possible D match to TRBD1 (5 bases). The length of the CDR3 is 14 residues. Trimming shortened V by 5 bases and J by 3 bases, and 13 bases separated the two germline ends. Germline CDR1 reads LNHDA; CDR2 reads SQIVND (reference sequence). The CDR3 is CASSDPGWDTEAFF. The CDR3 nucleotides read TGTGCCAGTAGTGATCCAGGGTGGGACACTGAAGCTTTCTTT.

The chain uses TRBV2 and TRBJ2-3, with 7 bases that match TRBD1. The CDR3 is made up of 14 amino acids. The junction had 5 bases not matched to a gene; V was cut back by 6 bases and J by 2 bases. Looked up from germline, CDR1 is SNHLY and CDR2 is FYNNEI. The CDR3 coding sequence is TGTGCCAGCAGGCGGACAGGAATCACAGATACGCAGTATTTT. It specifies CASRRTGITDTQYF.

In regard to this clone: In the same sample, other DNA sequences code for this CDR3. The genes are TRBV28 and TRBJ2-3; D not certain. This CDR3 is built from 13 residues. CDR1 is MDHEN and CDR2 is SYDVKM in the germline V gene. V lost 2 bases, J lost 1 base, and 4 bases lay in between. CDR3 amino acids: CASSLGGTDTQYF. CDR3 DNA sequence: TGTGCCAGCAGTTTAGGCGGCACAGATACGCAGTATTTT. Full variable domain (missing parts from reference TRBV28 and TRBJ2-3): DVKVTQSSRYLVKRTGEKVFLECVQDMDHENMFWYRQDPGLGLRLIYFSYDVKMKEKGDIPEGYSVSREKKERFSLILESASTNQTSMYLCASSLGGTDTQYFGPGTRLTVL.

This clone showed up just once. The chain links TRBV18 to TRBJ2-5; 9 bases agree with TRBD2. The V gene's germline CDR1 is KGHSH and CDR2 LQKENI. J was trimmed by 2 bases and V by 5 bases; bases with no gene match: 3. CDR3 length: 14 amino acids. CDR3 amino acids: CASSGLAGQETQYF. The CDR3, as DNA: TGTGCCAGCTCAGGGCTAGCGGGACAAGAGACCCAGTACTTC.

Comment on this clone: The same CDR3 is also encoded by other DNA sequences in this sample. The genes are TRBV18 and TRBJ2-5; D not resolved. CDR3 length: 11 residues. The ends were cut back, 3 bases at V and 5 bases at J, with 4 bases in the middle. Germline V gene lookup returns CDR1 KGHSH and CDR2 LQKENI. CDR3 nucleotides: TGTGCCAGCTCACCCAAGGAGACCCAGTACTTC. Its protein is CASSPKETQYF.

This clone came up a few times. The sample contains more than one DNA sequence encoding this CDR3. The chain couples TRBV7-2 to TRBJ1-1, with D possibly TRBD1 on 6 matching bases. Germline values: CDR1 SGHTA, CDR2 FQGNSA. The germline V and J ends were trimmed by 5 bases and 2 bases, with 9 bases remaining between them. The CDR3 has 13 residues. The CDR3 coding sequence is TGTGCCAGCAGCACGGACAGAAACACTGAAGCTTTCTTT. This encodes CASSTDRNTEAFF.

The rearrangement joins TRBV18 to TRBJ2-5, with D unclear. V gave up 4 bases and J gave up 1 base, with 10 bases separating them. This CDR3 contains 14 residues. CDR1 is KGHSH and CDR2 is LQKENI in the germline V gene. The CDR3 is CASSRSRAQETQYF. The CDR3 DNA is TGTGCCAGCTCACGGTCGAGAGCCCAAGAGACCCAGTACTTC.

The V gene is TRBV6-6, the J gene TRBJ2-1; D not certain. Trimming took off 0 bases at V and 2 bases at J, with 8 bases between the two ends. The CDR3 runs 15 residues. Germline V lookup: CDR1 MNHNY, CDR2 SVGAGI (reference sequence). The CDR3 sequence is CASSYSGGPYNEQFF. DNA of the CDR3: TGTGCCAGCAGTTACTCGGGTGGGCCCTACAATGAGCAGTTCTTC.

The gene calls are TRBV25-1 and TRBJ2-7; TRBD1 aligns across 11 bases. Germline V lookup: CDR1 MGHDK, CDR2 SYGVNS. V was clipped by 5 bases and J by 3 bases; unmatched bases: 6. The CDR3 covers 15 residues. The CDR3 sequence is CASSLPGTGGYEQYF. Here the CDR3 DNA reads TGTGCCAGCAGTCTGCCCGGGACAGGGGGCTACGAGCAGTACTTC.

The chain has TRBV5-1 and TRBJ2-2; 9 bases map to TRBD2. This CDR3 has 15 residues. In germline, CDR1 is SGHRS, CDR2 YFSETQ. The V gene end was trimmed by 3 bases and the J gene end by 4 bases; junction bases not matched to a gene: 4. CDR3 DNA: TGCGCCAGCAGCTCGCGGGAGGGCGGCACCGGGGAGCTGTTTTTT. Residues: CASSSREGGTGELFF.

The J gene is TRBJ2-3, the V gene TRBV28; perhaps TRBD2 as D (7 bases). V lost 6 bases to trimming and J lost 4 bases, with 14 bases between them. Germline V CDR1 and CDR2: MDHEN, SYDVKM. The CDR3 is 14 amino acids. The CDR3 DNA reads TGTGCCAGCAGCCCAACGGGGGGCGCAGATACGCAGTATTTT. Translated: CASSPTGGADTQYF. Looking up the rest from reference TRBV28 and TRBJ2-3 gives the full variable domain: DVKVTQSSRYLVKRTGEKVFLECVQDMDHENMFWYRQDPGLGLRLIYFSYDVKMKEKGDIPEGYSVSREKKERFSLILESASTNQTSMYLCASSPTGGADTQYFGPGTRLTVL.

The rearrangement links TRBV10-2 to TRBJ1-6; no reliable D call. V lost 2 bases to trimming and J lost 5 bases, with 19 bases between them. Germline assignment: CDR1 WSHSY and CDR2 SAAADI. CDR3 size: 18 residues. The CDR3 region is CASSEAAYIPKDNSPLHF. The CDR3 region has the DNA TGCGCCAGCAGTGAGGCAGCCTATATCCCCAAGGATAATTCACCCCTCCACTTT.

The chain recombines TRBV27 with TRBJ1-1; 9 positions match TRBD1. The germline CDR1 and CDR2 sequences are MNHEY and SMNVEV (reference sequence). CDR3 size: 15 residues. Germline trimming cut 5 bases from V and 9 bases from J; bases unmatched to any gene: 13. CDR3 nucleotide sequence: TGTGCCAGCAGTCCCTGGGGGACAGGGAATTCGCAAGCTTTCTTT. Protein sequence: CASSPWGTGNSQAFF.

Notes on this clone: The sample contains more than one DNA sequence encoding this CDR3. The J gene is TRBJ2-3, the V gene TRBV4-3, with 7 bases lining up with TRBD1. J lost 0 bases, V lost 3 bases, and 0 bases had no gene match. Germline V gene data show CDR1 as LGHNA and CDR2 as YSLEER. This CDR3 comprises 14 residues. CDR3 sequence: CASSQGQSTDTQYF. The CDR3 DNA reads as TGCGCCAGCAGCCAGGGACAGAGCACAGATACGCAGTATTTT.

The chain has TRBV28 and TRBJ1-5, with D perhaps matching TRBD1 (6 bases). CDR1 is MDHEN, CDR2 SYDVKM, per germline. With 8 bases removed from V and 0 bases from J, the gap between germline ends came to 17 bases. CDR3 length: 16 amino acids. The CDR3 reads CASGSGGAYSNQPQHF. The CDR3 DNA reads TGTGCCAGCGGGAGTGGGGGGGCTTATAGCAATCAGCCCCAGCATTTT.